Following are 2 T cell receptor beta chains from one sample sequenced in a study of T cells in women clearing cervical HPV infection. The repertoire was sequenced with immunoSEQ multiplex PCR; TCRdb's copy has only in-frame clones and lacks some. In all, the sample yields fewer than 40,000 clones. Material for sequencing was blood buffy coat. Receptors were obtained from a woman between 18 and 70 years old with a cervical HPV16 infection that either progressed to CIN3+ or cleared (not recorded which).

Turning to this clone: Sequencing ends 3 residues short of the CDR3 end; the germline J gene provides the rest. The chain links TRBV7-2 to TRBJ2-5, with a possible D match to TRBD1 (5 bases). The CDR3 is made up of 14 amino acids. Germline CDR1 reads SGHTA; CDR2 reads FQGNSA. Deletions cut 1 base from V and 4 bases from J, with 10 bases between. The DNA read from the CDR3 is TGTGCCAGCAGCTTAGTGGCTCAGGGAGAGACC. This translates into CASSLVAQGET. From start to end, the CDR3 is CASSLVAQGETQYF.

Worth noting for this clone: The CDR3 end falls 3 residues outside the read, so it is completed with the germline J gene. The sample holds other DNA sequences that translate to the same CDR3. V gene TRBV5-1 combines with J gene TRBJ1-6; unclear D gene. Trimming pared 0 bases from V and 4 bases from J, leaving 11 bases between. Germline values: CDR1 SGHRS, CDR2 YFSETQ. The CDR3 is 16 residues long. The covered CDR3 bases are TGCGCCAGCAGCTTGGACGTTTCGGGGTATAATTCACCC. Encoded protein: CASSLDVSGYNSP. The whole CDR3 reads CASSLDVSGYNSPLHF.